Listed here are 21 T cell receptor beta chains from one sample, sequenced in a study of blood T cells in healthy people across ages. It was with a sample-barcoded 5' primer and a J-beta primer mix that a second PCR of roughly 6 to 11 cycles was run. Using its own MiXCR run on the 5' RACE reads, TCRdb lists one record per CDR3 protein. The sample carries about 800,000 distinct CDR3 sequences, 55% to 70% recorded once. The specimen was blood. These receptors were obtained from a young man in good health.

The rearrangement uses TRBV7-2 and TRBJ1-4; D gene ambiguous. Looked up from germline, CDR1 is SGHTA and CDR2 is FQGNSA. The CDR3 is 9 amino acids. The CDR3 loop is CGRSEKLFF. CDR3 nucleotides: TGTGGAAGGTCTGAAAAACTGTTTTTT.

The J gene is TRBJ1-1, the V gene TRBV20-1, with D possibly TRBD1 on 6 matching bases. CDR3 length equals 16 residues. Germline V gene data show CDR1 as DFQATT and CDR2 as SNEGSKA (reference sequence). Trimming stripped 2 bases from V and 3 bases from J, with 19 bases between. In DNA form, the CDR3 reads TGCAGTGCTAGACAAACAACCCGAGGGGGGGACACTGAAGCTTTCTTT. Translating it yields CSARQTTRGGDTEAFF.

This chain links TRBV5-6 with TRBJ2-3; unclear D gene. The CDR3 loop spans 11 amino acids. V gave up 1 base and J gave up 7 bases, with 4 bases separating them. Per the germline V gene, CDR1 is SGHDT and CDR2 is YYEEEE. The CDR3 coding sequence is TGTGCCAGCAGCTTGTCATATACGCAGTATTTT. Amino acid sequence: CASSLSYTQYF.

This clonotype has more than one count but fewer than ten. The chain uses TRBV27 and TRBJ2-1; tentative D call: TRBD2 (5 bases). There are 12 residues in the CDR3. Germline V gene lookup returns CDR1 MNHEY and CDR2 SMNVEV (reference sequence). The V end lost 9 bases, the J end lost 1 base, and 7 bases lay between the germline ends. Written as DNA, the CDR3 is TGTGCCAGTTGGAGGTCCTACAATGAGCAGTTCTTC. It is translated as CASWRSYNEQFF.

This sequence joins TRBV7-6 and TRBJ1-2, with 10 bases identical to TRBD1. V lost 5 bases and J lost 8; bases outside the gene matches: 11. Germline CDR1 is SGHVS and CDR2 is FNYEAQ. The CDR3 runs to 15 residues. The CDR3: CASSERQGASRGYTF. The CDR3 nucleotides are TGTGCCAGCAGCGAGAGACAGGGGGCCTCTCGCGGCTACACCTTC.

The gene calls are TRBV29-1 and TRBJ2-3; no clear D gene. V was pared by 0 bases and J by 6 bases, with 25 bases between. The CDR3 contains 18 residues. Germline V lookup: CDR1 SQVTM, CDR2 ANQGSEA. The CDR3 coding sequence is TGCAGCGTTGAAGATCGCTACCGCCTCGTCCAGCGCGTTGATACGCAGTATTTT. Encoded protein: CSVEDRYRLVQRVDTQYF.

This clonotype was observed a few times. The chain joins TRBV9 to TRBJ2-1, with D unclear. Trimming shortened V by 4 bases and J by 0 bases, and 8 bases separated the two germline ends. CDR1 SGDLS and CDR2 YYNGEE come from the germline V gene. CDR3 length equals 14 residues. The CDR3 DNA sequence: TGTGCCAGCAGCTCCCGAAGCTCCTACAATGAGCAGTTCTTC. Its protein is CASSSRSSYNEQFF. Complete variable domain (other parts from reference TRBV9 and TRBJ2-1): DSGVTQTPKHLITATGQRVTLRCSPRSGDLSVYWYQQSLDQGLQFLIQYYNGEERAKGNILERFSAQQFPDLHSELNLSSLELGDSALYFCASSSRSSYNEQFFGPGTRLTVL.

Ten or more counts support this clonotype. This chain joins TRBV12-3 or TRBV12-4 and TRBJ2-7; D gene uncertain. The ends were cut back, 3 bases at V and 3 bases at J, with 9 bases in the middle. The CDR3 loop spans 13 amino acids. The DNA for the CDR3 is TGTGCCAGCAGTTTTGTCATCGGCTACGAGCAGTACTTC. Its protein is CASSFVIGYEQYF.

The chain carries TRBV12-3 or TRBV12-4 and TRBJ2-1, with 10 bases that match TRBD1. The junction had 14 bases not matched to a gene; V was cut back by 6 bases and J by 6 bases. The length of the CDR3 is 17 residues. CDR3 coding DNA: TGTGCCAGCAGCAGCACGAAACCGGGACAGGGGTTCAATGAGCAGTTCTTC. Its translation: CASSSTKPGQGFNEQFF.

In regard to this clonotype: One end of the junction varies from germline; a read error may be responsible. This sequence joins TRBV27 and TRBJ2-3; no reliable D call. There are 18 residues in the CDR3. The germline V gene encodes CDR1 MNHEY and CDR2 SMNVEV (reference sequence). CDR3: CAGSLSGWNSEGTDTQYF. The CDR3 DNA is TGTGCCGGCAGTTTAAGTGGCTGGAATTCCGAAGGCACAGATACGCAGTATTTT.

V and J are TRBV6-2 or TRBV6-3 and TRBJ2-1; 9 bases line up with TRBD2. The V gene's germline CDR1 is MNHEY and CDR2 SVGEGT. The CDR3 totals 17 residues. With V trimmed by 1 base and J by 6 bases, 10 bases remained unmatched. Written as DNA, the CDR3 is TGTGCCAGCAGTTACTTGTGGATGACTAGCGGCCCCAATGAGCAGTTCTTC. Its translation is CASSYLWMTSGPNEQFF.

The chain employs TRBV12-3 or TRBV12-4 and TRBJ2-7, with 9 bases identical to TRBD1. J gave up 5 bases and V 6 bases, and 8 bases lay outside the gene matches. This CDR3 contains 14 residues. The CDR3 bases are TGTGCCAGCAGAAAGGGACAGGGATGGGACGAGCAGTACTTC. This translates into CASRKGQGWDEQYF.

This clonotype was seen a few times. The chain carries TRBV6-1 and TRBJ2-7; D is ambiguous. Trimming took 1 base from V and 6 from J, leaving 13 bases between them. The V gene's germline CDR1 is MNHNS and CDR2 SASEGT. The CDR3 has 14 amino acids. This chain's CDR3 is CASSEVVGLGEQYF. CDR3 nucleotides: TGTGCCAGCAGTGAAGTGGTAGGGTTGGGCGAGCAGTACTTC.

The V gene is TRBV10-3, the J gene TRBJ1-5, with D maybe TRBD1 (5 bases). CDR1 is ENHRY and CDR2 is SYGVKD in the germline V gene. The CDR3 length is 13 residues. Trimming took 8 bases from V and 0 from J, leaving 8 bases between them. CDR3 protein: CAIGGDSNQPQHF. Written as DNA, the CDR3 is TGTGCCATCGGGGGAGATAGCAATCAGCCCCAGCATTTT.

The CDR3 region is CASSFGVTDTQYF. The CDR3 DNA follows: TGTGCCAGCAGCTTTGGGGTCACAGATACGCAGTATTTT. J is TRBJ2-3 and V is TRBV13; no clear D gene. From germline, CDR1 is PRHDT and CDR2 FYEKMQ (reference sequence). The CDR3 runs 13 residues. Trimming removed 3 bases at V and 2 bases at J, with 6 bases between.

This clonotype turned up a few times. This sequence joins TRBV20-1 and TRBJ2-7, with a weak D call TRBD2 (6 bases). V was cut by 7 bases and J by 1 base, with 14 bases left in between. This CDR3 comprises 13 residues. Germline V lookup: CDR1 DFQATT, CDR2 SNEGSKA (reference sequence). As DNA, the CDR3 is TGCAGTGTTTACGGGAGTGGGTCCTACGAGCAGTACTTC. Residues: CSVYGSGSYEQYF.

CDR3 amino acids: CASSLAFGPSGYNEQFF. CDR3 DNA sequence: TGCGCCAGCAGCTTGGCCTTCGGGCCTAGCGGATACAATGAGCAGTTCTTC. V gene TRBV5-1 combines with J gene TRBJ2-1; 7 bases align to TRBD2. V lost 0 bases to trimming and J lost 4 bases; unmatched junction nucleotides: 10. There are 17 residues in the CDR3. CDR1 is SGHRS and CDR2 is YFSETQ in the germline V gene.

The chain joins TRBV20-1 to TRBJ1-1, with D possibly matching TRBD1 (6 bases). The V gene's germline CDR1 is DFQATT and CDR2 SNEGSKA (reference sequence). The V end lost 0 bases, the J end lost 2 bases, and 16 bases lay between the germline ends. This CDR3 comprises 16 residues. The CDR3 DNA follows: TGCAGTGCTAGAGACATCGGGGGCGGGGGAAACACTGAAGCTTTCTTT. Translation gives CSARDIGGGGNTEAFF.

V usage is TRBV6-2 or TRBV6-3 and J usage is TRBJ2-7; 7 nucleotides line up with TRBD2. CDR1 and CDR2 from the germline V gene are MNHEY and SVGEGT. The V gene end was trimmed by 1 base and the J gene end by 6 bases; junction bases not matched to a gene: 9. CDR3 size: 15 residues. The CDR3 DNA follows: TGTGCCAGCAGTTACTGGGGGAGGGATAGAGGCGAGCAGTACTTC. The encoded protein is CASSYWGRDRGEQYF.

This clonotype was counted between two and nine times. The chain is built from TRBV20-1 and TRBJ2-6; D not resolved. Trimming took 2 bases from V and 4 from J, leaving 6 bases between them. The length of the CDR3 is 13 residues. Germline lookup yields CDR1 DFQATT and CDR2 SNEGSKA (reference sequence). The chain's CDR3 is CSARLVGANVLTF. For the CDR3, the DNA is TGCAGTGCTAGACTGGTAGGGGCCAACGTCCTGACTTTC.

The chain links TRBV27 to TRBJ2-1, with D possibly being TRBD1 (6 bases). Trimming stripped 4 bases from V and 5 bases from J, with 24 bases between. The CDR3 has 18 amino acids. The germline V gene encodes CDR1 MNHEY and CDR2 SMNVEV (reference sequence). CDR3 in DNA: TGTGCCAGCAGTTCCCATGGTCAGGGGTCTAGCCGGGACAATGAGCAGTTCTTC. It yields the protein CASSSHGQGSSRDNEQFF.